This T cell receptor (beta chain) was identified during a study of memory CD4+ T cells and cytomegalovirus serostatus. V was clipped by 0 bases and J by 1 base, with 2 bases between them. The CDR3 covers 13 residues. Germline CDR1 is KGHSH and CDR2 is LQKENI. This table comes from immunoSEQ multiplex PCR, and its TCRdb copy is limited to in-frame clones, with some not included. In the table there are over 65,000 clones, approximately 80% of which are singletons. Single viable CD3+CD4+CD8-CD45RO+ cells were sorted as the memory CD4+ T cells. The source of this sequence is an adult in good health and CMV-seropositive. What was sequenced was memory CD4+ T cells from blood. The chain links TRBV18 to TRBJ2-3; D unclear. The CDR3 nucleotides read TGTGCCAGCTCACCACCGGGCACAGATACGCAGTATTTT. Translated: CASSPPGTDTQYF.